Presented here are 29 T cell receptor beta chains from one specimen sequenced in a study of T cells in Graves' hyperthyroidism and ophthalmopathy. RNA transcripts were the template for amplifying TCR beta CDR3 regions. During a first-round RT-PCR of the TCR CDR3, the HTBI primer set was used. TCRdb processed the multiplex PCR reads anew with MiXCR; each CDR3 protein has one entry. In the table there are about 700,000 distinct CDR3 sequences, less than 15% of which are singletons. The source material was blood. The source is a woman aged 18-29 years with Graves' hyperthyroidism.

V usage is TRBV6-2 or TRBV6-3 and J usage is TRBJ1-1; D is perhaps TRBD1 (5 bases). The V end was cut by 4 bases, the J end by 8 bases, with 14 bases between. The CDR3 contains 13 residues. The V gene's germline CDR1 is MNHEY and CDR2 SVGEGT. The CDR3 region has the DNA TGTGCCAGCAGTTCGCTGGGGGGGAGGGAAGCTTTCTTT. Translation gives CASSSLGGREAFF.

The CDR3 region is CASSQDIMGLAGEETQYF. For the CDR3, the DNA is TGCGCCAGCAGCCAAGATATTATGGGGCTAGCGGGAGAAGAGACCCAGTACTTC. This chain connects TRBV4-3 to TRBJ2-5; TRBD2 matches 10 bases. The CDR3 loop spans 18 amino acids. The germline CDR1 and CDR2 sequences are LGHNA and YSLEER. V shed 0 bases and J 3 bases; nucleotides not matched to a gene: 10.

This clonotype appeared a few times. The rearrangement joins TRBV12-3 or TRBV12-4 to TRBJ2-1; D not certain. The CDR3 totals 12 residues. Trimming took off 5 bases at V and 6 bases at J, with 8 bases between the two ends. The CDR3 nucleotides read TGTGCCAGCAGTGGAACTTCCAATGAGCAGTTCTTC. This translates into CASSGTSNEQFF.

This clonotype was recorded at least ten times. This chain connects TRBV27 to TRBJ2-7; tentatively, D is TRBD1 (5 bases). V lost 6 bases to trimming and J lost 6 bases, with 15 bases between them. The CDR3 is 13 amino acids. Germline V gene sequence: CDR1 MNHEY, CDR2 SMNVEV (reference sequence). In DNA form, the CDR3 reads TGTGCCAGCAGGGGGCTTCCCGAAGGCGAGCAGTACTTC. Protein sequence: CASRGLPEGEQYF.

This clonotype showed up many times. J is TRBJ2-7 and V is TRBV7-9; 12 bases map to TRBD1. The CDR3 is 15 residues long. J lost 4 bases, V lost 5 bases, and 6 bases had no gene match. Germline V CDR1 and CDR2: SEHNR, FQNEAQ (reference sequence). As DNA, the CDR3 is TGTGCCAGCAGCCCCCGGGACAGGGGGCTGTACGAGCAGTACTTC. Translation gives CASSPRDRGLYEQYF. Full variable domain (remainder filled in from reference TRBV7-9 and TRBJ2-7): DTGVSQNPRHKITKRGQNVTFRCDPISEHNRLYWYRQTLGQGPEFLTYFQNEAQLEKSRLLSDRFSAERPKGSFSTLEIQRTEQGDSAMYLCASSPRDRGLYEQYFGPGTRLTVT.

This clonotype was seen more than once but under ten times. The chain couples TRBV19 to TRBJ2-3; 8 bases are shared with TRBD1. The trim removed 8 bases at V and 5 bases at J, leaving 6 bases unmatched. The CDR3 spans 13 residues. Germline loops: CDR1 LNHDA, CDR2 SQIVND (reference sequence). This CDR3 is CASQDRVGDTQYF. The CDR3 region has the DNA TGTGCCAGTCAGGACAGGGTTGGAGATACGCAGTATTTT.

This clonotype was observed at least ten times. V is TRBV24-1 and J is TRBJ2-3; 11 bases are shared with TRBD2. The CDR3 is 14 residues long. The germline CDR1 and CDR2 sequences are KGHDR and SFDVKD. With V trimmed by 4 bases and J by 10 bases, 6 bases remained unmatched. The CDR3 DNA is TGTGCCACCAGTGAGAGTCTAGCGGGAGGAGCGCAGTATTTT. As protein: CATSESLAGGAQYF.

V and J are TRBV11-2 and TRBJ1-4; 9 bases map to TRBD1. Germline V gives CDR1 SGHAT, CDR2 FQNNGV. V lost 5 bases to trimming and J lost 8 bases; unmatched junction nucleotides: 12. The CDR3 sequence is 16 residues long. In DNA, the CDR3 is TGTGCCAGCAGCCTCTTACCGGGACAGGGATTGGAAAAACTGTTTTTT. Its translation is CASSLLPGQGLEKLFF.

This clonotype was observed at least ten times. This chain links TRBV2 with TRBJ1-5; D is ambiguous. V was trimmed by 9 bases and J by 2 bases, leaving 8 bases between them. CDR3 size: 12 residues. CDR1 is SNHLY and CDR2 is FYNNEI in the germline V gene. The CDR3 reads CASRVRNQPQHF. DNA of the CDR3: TGTGCCAGTAGGGTACGCAATCAGCCCCAGCATTTT.

This clonotype was counted many times. The chain joins TRBV28 to TRBJ1-2, with TRBD1 matching 7 bases. Per the germline V gene, CDR1 is MDHEN and CDR2 is SYDVKM. The length of the CDR3 is 14 residues. Unmatched junction bases numbered 3, after V lost 2 bases and J lost 3 bases. CDR3 amino acids: CASSLQGDYYGYTF. CDR3 coding DNA: TGTGCCAGCAGTTTACAGGGGGACTACTATGGCTACACCTTC.

This clonotype was counted between two and nine times. The CDR3 loop reads CASSESRFYGYTF. CDR3 in DNA: TGCGCCAGCAGTGAATCCAGATTCTATGGCTACACCTTC. This chain joins TRBV10-1 and TRBJ1-2; D uncertain. The V gene's germline CDR1 is WNHNN and CDR2 SYGVQD (reference sequence). CDR3 size: 13 residues. V gave up 3 bases and J gave up 4 bases, with 9 bases separating them.

This clonotype was observed at least ten times. CDR3 region: CAWSVRGGAEAFF. In DNA, the CDR3 is TGTGCCTGGAGTGTGAGGGGAGGCGCTGAAGCTTTCTTT. V is TRBV30 and J is TRBJ1-1, with TRBD1 as a possible D gene (5 bases). The CDR3 spans 13 residues. V was cut by 0 bases and J by 6 bases, with 11 bases left in between. Per germline, CDR1 GTSNPN and CDR2 SVGIG (reference sequence).

V and J are TRBV14 and TRBJ1-1; D call uncertain. The germline V and J ends were trimmed by 1 base and 5 bases, with 11 bases remaining between them. There are 14 residues in the CDR3. Germline V gene data show CDR1 as SGHDN and CDR2 as FVKESK. The CDR3 nucleotides are TGTGCCAGCAGCCAAGGAAGGTTAGTGACTGAAGCTTTCTTT. As protein: CASSQGRLVTEAFF.

This clonotype was found many times. The chain couples TRBV12-3 or TRBV12-4 to TRBJ2-1; D is undetermined. The CDR3 totals 12 residues. The V end lost 6 bases, the J end lost 4 bases, and 7 bases lay between the germline ends. The CDR3 nucleotides read TGTGCCAGCAGCTTAAAGTACAATGAGCAGTTCTTC. Protein: CASSLKYNEQFF.

The chain recombines TRBV2 with TRBJ2-1, with TRBD2 as a possible D gene (6 bases). CDR1 and CDR2 from the germline V gene are SNHLY and FYNNEI. The CDR3 spans 15 residues. Trimming cost V 5 bases and J 7 bases, with 18 bases left between them. The CDR3 region has the DNA TGTGCCAGCAGTCGGCGCAGCGGGCGAGCGAATGAGCAGTTCTTC. It codes for CASSRRSGRANEQFF.

This clonotype was observed many times. The chain joins TRBV2 to TRBJ2-7; a possible D gene is TRBD1 (6 bases). Germline V gene lookup returns CDR1 SNHLY and CDR2 FYNNEI. This CDR3 spans 14 amino acids. Trimming took off 5 bases at V and 4 bases at J, with 15 bases between the two ends. The CDR3 nucleotides are TGTGCCAGCAGTACTACAGGGTTCCCGTACGAGCAGTACTTC. It yields the protein CASSTTGFPYEQYF.

This chain links TRBV6-5 with TRBJ2-1, with TRBD2 identical over 8 bases. CDR3 length: 18 amino acids. From germline, CDR1 is MNHEY and CDR2 SVGAGI. V was pared by 0 bases and J by 9 bases, with 16 bases of the junction left unmatched. This CDR3 reads CASSYSFGGSGSECEQFF. The CDR3 nucleotides are TGTGCCAGCAGTTACTCCTTTGGGGGAAGCGGGAGTGAGTGTGAGCAGTTCTTC.

This clonotype showed up many times. The V and J genes are TRBV3-1 and TRBJ2-5; a possible D gene is TRBD2 (5 bases). Per the germline V gene, CDR1 is LGHDT and CDR2 is YNNKEL (reference sequence). The V end was cut by 5 bases, the J end by 0 bases, with 13 bases between. The CDR3 covers 15 residues. In DNA form, the CDR3 reads TGTGCCAGCAGCAGAAGATTGAGGGACCAAGAGACCCAGTACTTC. Amino acids: CASSRRLRDQETQYF.

This clonotype was observed many times. The CDR3 bases are TGCAGCGTTGAAGATCTGGGGGGGCGCGGCTACGAGCAGTACTTC. It codes for CSVEDLGGRGYEQYF. This chain uses TRBV29-1 with TRBJ2-7, with D possibly TRBD2 on 7 matching bases. The V and J ends lost 0 bases and 3 bases respectively, with 15 bases between them. The CDR3 loop spans 15 amino acids. The germline CDR1 and CDR2 sequences are SQVTM and ANQGSEA.

The chain is built from TRBV12-3 or TRBV12-4 and TRBJ1-1; a possible D gene is TRBD1 (6 bases). V lost 6 bases to trimming and J lost 4 bases, with 12 bases between them. This CDR3 has 13 residues. The CDR3 sequence: CASRRGEGTEAFF. As DNA, the CDR3 is TGTGCCAGCAGAAGGGGGGAGGGCACTGAAGCTTTCTTT.

V gene TRBV30 combines with J gene TRBJ2-1, with a weak D call TRBD2 (5 bases). The germline V and J ends were trimmed by 1 base and 4 bases, with 8 bases remaining between them. The V gene's germline CDR1 is GTSNPN and CDR2 SVGIG (reference sequence). The CDR3 runs to 13 residues. The CDR3 bases are TGTGCCTGGAGTGCTACTAGGTACAATGAGCAGTTCTTC. It is translated as CAWSATRYNEQFF.

Only a few counts were recorded for this clonotype. The chain is built from TRBV7-9 and TRBJ1-2; no definite D call. Trimming pared 5 bases from V and 1 base from J, leaving 11 bases between. The V gene's germline CDR1 is SEHNR and CDR2 FQNEAQ (reference sequence). The CDR3 runs 14 residues. The CDR3 region is CASSDPGDNYGYTF. CDR3 DNA sequence: TGTGCCAGCAGCGACCCCGGGGATAACTATGGCTACACCTTC. Drawing the rest from reference TRBV7-9 and TRBJ1-2, the complete variable domain is DTGVSQNPRHKITKRGQNVTFRCDPISEHNRLYWYRQTLGQGPEFLTYFQNEAQLEKSRLLSDRFSAERPKGSFSTLEIQRTEQGDSAMYLCASSDPGDNYGYTFGSGTRLTVV.

This chain uses TRBV7-9 with TRBJ2-4; the match to TRBD2 covers 8 bases. J lost 0 bases, V lost 5 bases, and 18 bases had no gene match. CDR1 and CDR2 (germline): SEHNR, FQNEAQ (reference sequence). The CDR3 contains 20 residues. The CDR3 region is CASSPTWTSRNTLAKNIQYF. CDR3 bases: TGTGCCAGCAGCCCCACGTGGACTAGCAGAAACACACTAGCCAAAAACATTCAGTACTTC.

In its sample, this clonotype was seen many times. The CDR3 nucleotides are TGTGCCAGCAGTGAAGCAGGTATTGAGCAGTTCTTC. Translation gives CASSEAGIEQFF. The chain couples TRBV2 to TRBJ2-1; unclear D gene. Trimming left V 0 bases short and J 9 bases short, with 6 bases between. CDR1 and CDR2 (germline): SNHLY, FYNNEI. The CDR3 extends over 12 amino acids.

This clonotype was picked up a small number of times. The chain is built from TRBV5-4 and TRBJ1-1, with D hard to call. V gave up 0 bases and J gave up 1 base, with 7 bases separating them. In germline, CDR1 is SGHNT, CDR2 YYREEE (reference sequence). The CDR3 is 14 amino acids. This chain's CDR3 is CASSLDYKNTEAFF. The CDR3 DNA is TGTGCCAGCAGCTTGGACTATAAGAACACTGAAGCTTTCTTT.

This clonotype has ten or more counts. V is TRBV11-2 and J is TRBJ1-1; D remains unclear. From germline, CDR1 is SGHAT and CDR2 FQNNGV. V was shortened by 8 bases and J by 0 bases, with 16 bases between the two germline ends. The CDR3 consists of 15 residues. CDR3 region: CASSNSTTLNTEAFF. In nucleotides, the CDR3 is TGTGCCAGCTCAAATTCCACTACCTTGAACACTGAAGCTTTCTTT.

This clonotype was observed at least ten times. This chain connects TRBV3-1 to TRBJ1-1, with 7 bases identical to TRBD1. With 2 bases clipped from V and 7 bases from J, the junction kept 13 bases outside the gene matches. This CDR3 comprises 16 residues. Germline lookup yields CDR1 LGHDT and CDR2 YNNKEL (reference sequence). For the CDR3, the DNA is TGTGCCAGCAGCCAATATCTGTCGACAGGGTCTGATGAAGCTTTCTTT. Encoded protein: CASSQYLSTGSDEAFF.

This clonotype was counted many times. The chain has TRBV2 and TRBJ1-2; a possible D gene is TRBD1 (5 bases). Trimming cost V 4 bases and J 14 bases, with 23 bases left between them. The CDR3 loop spans 14 amino acids. Germline V gene sequence: CDR1 SNHLY, CDR2 FYNNEI. This CDR3 is CASSVSPVDGARTF. DNA of the CDR3: TGTGCCAGCAGTGTTAGTCCGGTGGATGGGGCGAGGACCTTC.

V is TRBV6-1 and J is TRBJ1-5; D gene uncertain. The CDR3 has 13 amino acids. Germline V CDR1 and CDR2: MNHNS, SASEGT. Trimming took 6 bases from V and 9 from J, leaving 15 bases between them. CDR3 coding DNA: TGTGCCAGCAGGGGAGTCCTTCGCGGGCCCCAGCATTTT. Translating gives CASRGVLRGPQHF.